This is a list of T cell receptor beta chains from one sample in a study of OX40 agonist ivuxolimab in advanced cancers. Produced via immunoSEQ multiplex PCR; TCRdb's table is partial and in-frame only. There are about 53,000 clones in the sample; approximately 84% occur only once, and about 4.5% lies in the top ten. The sequences come from CD4+ or CD8+ T cells sorted from blood, collected in a trial of the OX40 agonist ivuxolimab. The receptors here all came from an adult with an advanced solid tumor such as melanoma, head and neck, liver or kidney cancer. CDR3s include the opening cysteine and the closing phenylalanine or tryptophan. Fields, in order: V gene, J gene, D gene, clone size, CDR3 DNA, CDR3 protein. D genes are given only for firm matches. Clone size, where shown, is once, few, many, or a class for clones that have expanded.

v_call: TRBV5-1; j_call: TRBJ2-1; d_call: -; clone_size: once; cdr3_nt: TGCGCCAGCAGCTTGGCCGGCACGACCAGCTCCTACAATGAGCAGTTCTTC; cdr3_aa: CASSLAGTTSSYNEQFF
v_call: TRBV27; j_call: TRBJ1-2; d_call: -; clone_size: few; cdr3_nt: TGTGCCAGCAGTCCCGGGTCGGCAGGCCTTAACTATGGCTACACCTTC; cdr3_aa: CASSPGSAGLNYGYTF
v_call: TRBV18; j_call: TRBJ1-1; d_call: -; clone_size: -; cdr3_nt: TGTGCCAGCTCACCAACGGCGTCCAACACTGAAGCTTTCTTT; cdr3_aa: CASSPTASNTEAFF
v_call: TRBV7-6; j_call: TRBJ2-7; d_call: -; clone_size: -; cdr3_nt: TGTGCCAGCAGCTTAGGTCCCCTCGGGAACGAGCAGTACTTC; cdr3_aa: CASSLGPLGNEQYF
v_call: TRBV10-3; j_call: TRBJ1-4; d_call: -; clone_size: -; cdr3_nt: TGTGCCATCAGTGAGTCCAGGATCGGTGGCGTATCAACTCTTTCTGAAAAACTGTTTTTT; cdr3_aa: CAISESRIGGVSTLSEKLFF
v_call: TRBV4-3; j_call: TRBJ1-1; d_call: TRBD1; clone_size: -; cdr3_nt: TGCGCCAGCAGCCGGACAGGCGGGAGCACTGAAGCTTTCTTT; cdr3_aa: CASSRTGGSTEAFF
v_call: TRBV11-3; j_call: TRBJ2-6; d_call: -; clone_size: -; cdr3_nt: TGTGCCAGCAGCTTAGATCTTGGGATCTCTGGGGCCAACGTCCTGACTTTC; cdr3_aa: CASSLDLGISGANVLTF
v_call: TRBV7-6; j_call: TRBJ2-7; d_call: TRBD2; clone_size: -; cdr3_nt: TGTGCCAGCAGCTTAGCCTTAGCGGGGATCTACGAGCAGTACTTC; cdr3_aa: CASSLALAGIYEQYF
v_call: TRBV7-6; j_call: TRBJ1-2; d_call: -; clone_size: -; cdr3_nt: TGTGCCAGCAGCTTAGACCCCAGTTCCTATGGCTACACCTTC; cdr3_aa: CASSLDPSSYGYTF
v_call: TRBV11-3; j_call: TRBJ1-3; d_call: -; clone_size: -; cdr3_nt: TGTGCCAGCAGCCGACAGGCTAGCTCTGGAAACACCATATATTTT; cdr3_aa: CASSRQASSGNTIYF
v_call: TRBV2; j_call: TRBJ2-1; d_call: TRBD2; clone_size: -; cdr3_nt: TGTGCCAGCAGTGAAGTAGCGGGAGCAAGACAGTTCTTC; cdr3_aa: CASSEVAGARQFF
v_call: TRBV5-5; j_call: TRBJ2-7; d_call: TRBD1; clone_size: -; cdr3_nt: TGTGCCAGCAGCTCTCAGGGACAGGGGACCTACGAGCAGTACTTC; cdr3_aa: CASSSQGQGTYEQYF
v_call: TRBV30; j_call: TRBJ2-2; d_call: -; clone_size: -; cdr3_nt: TGTGCCTGGAGAGGCTTTAACACCGGGGAGCTGTTTTTT; cdr3_aa: CAWRGFNTGELFF
v_call: TRBV11-2; j_call: TRBJ2-6; d_call: TRBD2; clone_size: few; cdr3_nt: TGTGCCAGCAGCTCTACAGGAGGGAGGGCGTCCGGGGCCAACGTCCTGACTTTC; cdr3_aa: CASSSTGGRASGANVLTF
v_call: TRBV7-2; j_call: TRBJ1-5; d_call: -; clone_size: -; cdr3_nt: TGTGCCAGCAGCCCCCAGACAATGAGGCCCCAGCATTTT; cdr3_aa: CASSPQTMRPQHF
v_call: TRBV2; j_call: TRBJ1-1; d_call: -; clone_size: -; cdr3_nt: TGTGCCAGCAGAGACAGCGGGAACACTGAAGCTTTCTTT; cdr3_aa: CASRDSGNTEAFF
v_call: TRBV11-2; j_call: TRBJ2-7; d_call: -; clone_size: -; cdr3_nt: TGTGCCAGCAGCTTAGGACGTTTACGCACCTACGAGCAGTACTTC; cdr3_aa: CASSLGRLRTYEQYF
v_call: TRBV5-6; j_call: TRBJ2-1; d_call: TRBD2; clone_size: few; cdr3_nt: TGTGCCAGCACCCCCATTCCCGGGACTAGCGGGAGTGGCGCCAATGAGCAGTTCTTC; cdr3_aa: CASTPIPGTSGSGANEQFF
v_call: TRBV6-4; j_call: TRBJ2-4; d_call: -; clone_size: -; cdr3_nt: TGTGCCAGCAGTGAATTGGAGGGGGGCATTCAGTACTTC; cdr3_aa: CASSELEGGIQYF
v_call: TRBV19; j_call: TRBJ2-1; d_call: -; clone_size: -; cdr3_nt: TGTGCCAGTAGTATTCAGAATGAGCAGTTCTTC; cdr3_aa: CASSIQNEQFF
v_call: TRBV19; j_call: TRBJ2-3; d_call: -; clone_size: -; cdr3_nt: TGTGCCAGTAGCACGACGCGGACCGATACGCAGTATTTT; cdr3_aa: CASSTTRTDTQYF
v_call: TRBV6-1; j_call: TRBJ2-7; d_call: -; clone_size: -; cdr3_nt: TGTGCCAGCAGTGAATCCCGGGGGCCCTCTTATAGCGAGCAGTACTTC; cdr3_aa: CASSESRGPSYSEQYF
v_call: TRBV28; j_call: TRBJ1-5; d_call: -; clone_size: few; cdr3_nt: TGTGCCAGCAGTTCCCGACAGAGCAATCAGCCCCAGCATTTT; cdr3_aa: CASSSRQSNQPQHF
v_call: TRBV6-6; j_call: TRBJ2-7; d_call: -; clone_size: -; cdr3_nt: TGTGCCAGCAGTTACTCAGCTTTCTACGAGCAGTACTTC; cdr3_aa: CASSYSAFYEQYF
v_call: TRBV5-1; j_call: TRBJ1-4; d_call: -; clone_size: -; cdr3_nt: TGCGCCAGCAGTTACCCAACAAAGTTTAATGAAAAACTGTTTTTT; cdr3_aa: CASSYPTKFNEKLFF
v_call: TRBV15; j_call: TRBJ1-2; d_call: -; clone_size: once; cdr3_nt: TGTGCCACCAGCAGAGCTAAGGGCGGCTACACCTTC; cdr3_aa: CATSRAKGGYTF
v_call: TRBV19; j_call: TRBJ2-7; d_call: -; clone_size: -; cdr3_nt: TGTGCCAGTAGTCATACCGGAGGAAGACAGTTAGGACTCTACGAGCAGTACTTC; cdr3_aa: CASSHTGGRQLGLYEQYF
v_call: TRBV11-3; j_call: TRBJ2-2; d_call: -; clone_size: -; cdr3_nt: TGTGCCAGCACCCGCAGGGGTACGGACACCGGGGAGCTGTTTTTT; cdr3_aa: CASTRRGTDTGELFF